The clone carrying this T cell receptor beta chain was detected ten times or more. Its antigen is still unknown. The source of the sample is a study of response to subunit inactivated influenza vaccine. Study results and caveats: Each seasonal influenza vaccination recruits few new T cells, the authors suggested.

Trimming took 0 bases from V and 4 from J, leaving 15 bases between them. The CDR3 loop spans 16 amino acids. In germline, CDR1 is MNHEY, CDR2 SVGAGI. Each CDR3 protein is one row after TCRdb ran MiXCR on the RT-PCR reads. Among some 640,000 distinct CDR3 sequences, approximately 15% were seen once, and the ten largest hold 6% to 7%. This clonotype was sampled from a man in his fifties who received an inactivated influenza vaccine. The starting material was PBMCs from blood, obtained around 14 days before vaccination. This chain joins TRBV6-5 and TRBJ1-1, with D maybe TRBD1 (5 bases). The CDR3 region is CASSYSTGVWSTEAFF. CDR3 bases: TGTGCCAGCAGTTACTCGACGGGGGTATGGAGCACTGAAGCTTTCTTT.